This T cell receptor (beta chain) stems from a study of shared clonotypes between healthy human individuals. To note about this clone: Its antigen remains unidentified.

Clones were read by immunoSEQ multiplex PCR, and TCRdb kept only the in-frame ones, dropping some. This sample has about 600,000 clones; 95% to 96% occur once, and the top ten carry approximately 0.1%. Study-wide points: Sequencing depth was expected to affect clonotype sharing among donors. The rarefaction results pointed to incomplete sorted-subset sequencing despite large depth. What naive subsets generally showed was a larger estimated richness than memory subsets showed. Apart from blood, nothing was sampled; tissue repertoires likely differ.

V was trimmed by 0 bases and J by 4 bases, leaving 18 bases between them. The CDR3 contains 17 residues. In germline, CDR1 is MGHRA, CDR2 YSYEKL. Terminally differentiated effector memory CD45RA+ cells were left out of the naive CD8 fraction, which was CD45RO-negative and positively selected for CCR7. The sample taken for sequencing was naive CD8+ T cells sorted from blood. This chain joins TRBV4-1 and TRBJ1-2; TRBD1 might be the D (6 bases). The sequence was collected from a woman in her thirties in good health. CDR3 coding DNA: TGCGCCAGCAGCCAAGATCTTGCCCGAGCAGGGGTCTATGGCTACACCTTC. This codes for CASSQDLARAGVYGYTF.